These 11 T cell receptor beta chains were sequenced from one sample in a study of CD8 T cell repertoires and HIV-1 epitope variants. These receptors' targets are unknown. Sequencing used immunoSEQ multiplex PCR; TCRdb keeps in-frame clones, though not all of them. Of 5,500 to 6,000 clones detected, over 60% appear once; the ten largest clones hold about 45%. The sequenced material came from cultured CD8+ T cells derived from PBMCs. The receptors here all came from a male donor with HIV.

The chain couples TRBV11-2 to TRBJ1-3, with D unclear. This CDR3 contains 15 residues. Germline CDR1 reads SGHAT; CDR2 reads FQNNGV. The V gene lost 0 bases and the J gene lost 4 bases, with 10 bases spanning the gap. The CDR3 DNA is TGTGCCAGCAGCTTAGAGGGGATGGTGGGAAACACCATATATTTT. This translates into CASSLEGMVGNTIYF.

The gene calls are TRBV7-9 and TRBJ1-3; 7 bases fit TRBD1. The germline CDR1 and CDR2 sequences are SEHNR and FQNEAQ (reference sequence). With 10 bases clipped from V and 4 bases from J, the junction kept 19 bases outside the gene matches. The CDR3 contains 17 residues. For the CDR3, the DNA is TGTGCCATTCTCACACCCCAAAACAGGGGAACCGGAAACACCATATATTTT. Translation: CAILTPQNRGTGNTIYF.

This sequence joins TRBV15 and TRBJ1-2; unclear D gene. Germline CDR1 LNHNV, CDR2 YYDKDF (reference sequence). Trimming cost V 5 bases and J 8 bases, with 15 bases left between them. The length of the CDR3 is 13 residues. The CDR3 DNA reads TGTGCCACCAGCCCACGATTGCTGGGCGGCTACACCTTC. It is translated as CATSPRLLGGYTF.

Worth noting for this clone: This same CDR3 is encoded by further DNA sequences in the sample. The chain is built from TRBV5-6 and TRBJ2-7; tentatively, D is TRBD1 or TRBD2 (6 bases each). Trimming took 0 bases from V and 6 from J, leaving 13 bases between them. The V gene's germline CDR1 is SGHDT and CDR2 YYEEEE. This CDR3 has 14 residues. The CDR3 region is CASSLGGGGIEQYF. In DNA, the CDR3 is TGTGCCAGCAGCTTGGGTGGAGGGGGGATCGAGCAGTACTTC.

The chain has TRBV7-2 and TRBJ2-2, with 10 bases lining up with TRBD1. V trimming: 1 base; J trimming: 7 bases; junction bases outside the gene matches: 9. Germline CDR1 is SGHTA and CDR2 is FQGNSA. The length of the CDR3 is 17 residues. The CDR3 loop is CASSLEATGGGGGELFF. The CDR3, as DNA: TGTGCCAGCAGCTTAGAAGCGACAGGGGGCGGTGGCGGGGAGCTGTTTTTT.

This clone occurred a few times. The V and J genes are TRBV11-2 and TRBJ1-1; D call uncertain. Trimming took off 6 bases at V and 8 bases at J, with 10 bases between the two ends. Germline V gives CDR1 SGHAT, CDR2 FQNNGV. CDR3 size: 11 residues. CDR3 DNA sequence: TGTGCCAGCAGTTTCGATGCCGAAGCTTTCTTT. It encodes CASSFDAEAFF.

The chain has TRBV23-1 and TRBJ2-5, with 9 bases matching TRBD1. TRBV23-1 is classed as an ORF, of uncertain function. The CDR3 runs to 13 residues. The junction had 1 base not matched to a gene; V was cut back by 5 bases and J by 3 bases. CDR3 DNA sequence: TGCGCCAGCAGTGGACAGGGGAAAGAGACCCAGTACTTC. It is translated as CASSGQGKETQYF.

This clone was seen only a few times. Written as DNA, the CDR3 is TGTGCCAGCCGCCCCGAGGCCATGAACACTGAAGCTTTCTTT. Its translation is CASRPEAMNTEAFF. This chain links TRBV19 with TRBJ1-1, with D unclear. The germline V and J ends were trimmed by 9 bases and 0 bases, with 14 bases remaining between them. CDR1 is LNHDA and CDR2 is SQIVND in the germline V gene (reference sequence). The CDR3 loop spans 14 amino acids. The variable domain in full, with the rest retrieved from reference TRBV19 and TRBJ1-1, is DGGITQSPKYLFRKEGQNVTLSCEQNLNHDAMYWYRQDPGQGLRLIYYSQIVNDFQKGDIAEGYSVSREKKESFPLTVTSAQKNPTAFYLCASRPEAMNTEAFFGQGTRLTVV.

This rearrangement joins TRBV2 to TRBJ2-1; no clear D gene. V gave up 1 base and J gave up 7 bases, with 23 bases separating them. The CDR3 contains 18 residues. Germline lookup yields CDR1 SNHLY and CDR2 FYNNEI. The CDR3 bases are TGTGCCAGCAGTGAAGTGCTACCCGGTAGCTCCTACAATAATGAGCAGTTCTTC. Its translation: CASSEVLPGSSYNNEQFF.

CDR3 DNA sequence: TGTGCCAGCAGCTTGGGACTAGCGGGGGTCTCGTACCAAGAGACCCAGTACTTC. This encodes CASSLGLAGVSYQETQYF. The chain links TRBV5-6 to TRBJ2-5; TRBD2 matches at 12 bases. The CDR3 extends over 18 amino acids. Germline assignment: CDR1 SGHDT and CDR2 YYEEEE. The J segment lost 0 bases and the V segment lost 0 bases, leaving 6 bases of the junction unmatched.

The V call is TRBV9, the J call TRBJ2-7, with 10 positions matching TRBD2. Germline-derived CDR1 and CDR2 are SGDLS and YYNGEE. CDR3 size: 15 residues. V shed 2 bases, J shed 2 bases, and the junction held 4 bases outside the gene matches. The CDR3, as DNA: TGTGCCAGCAGCGTTGGAACTAGCGGGGCCTACGAGCAGTACTTC. It is translated as CASSVGTSGAYEQYF.